This TCR beta chain was identified during a study of T cell changes during pregnancy in multiple sclerosis. The table came from immunoSEQ multiplex PCR; TCRdb's copy has only in-frame clones and leaves some out. The table has over 90,000 clones, 80% to 95% seen once; the top ten hold about 0.95%. V was cut by 1 base and J by 4 bases, with 9 bases left in between. Looked up from germline, CDR1 is PRHDT and CDR2 is FYEKMQ (reference sequence). The CDR3 consists of 14 residues. The sequencing here drew on peripheral blood, taken after pregnancy. The source of this sequence is a female donor with multiple sclerosis, enrolled in a pregnancy study. V and J are TRBV13 and TRBJ2-3, with D perhaps matching TRBD1 (6 bases). The CDR3 loop reads CASSLETGSDTQYF. The CDR3 coding sequence is TGTGCCAGCAGCTTAGAAACAGGGTCAGATACGCAGTATTTT.